This is a list of T cell receptor beta chains from one sample in a study of spatial heterogeneity in lung cancer. In TCRdb, the 5' RACE reads were re-called with MiXCR into one record per CDR3 protein. The sample holds tens of thousands of distinct CDR3 sequences, less than 9% seen once. The sample here was PBMCs, taken at surgery. The receptors were gathered from a female donor with early-stage non-small cell lung cancer. Each CDR3 is given with its conserved first and last residue. Each record gives: clone size, V gene, D gene, CDR3 length, J gene, CDR3 protein, CDR3 DNA. The D gene is left open where the match is weak. Clone size is stated in some rows and not others, as once, few, many or a class when expanded.

many	TRBV14	.	16	TRBJ2-5	CASSQDRFGGQETQYF	TGTGCCAGCAGCCAAGATCGGTTTGGGGGACAAGAGACCCAGTACTTC
many	TRBV29-1	.	12	TRBJ2-3	CSVDIDTDTQYF	TGCAGCGTTGACATAGACACAGATACGCAGTATTTT
few	TRBV12-3/TRBV12-4	TRBD1	13	TRBJ1-1	CASRGQLNTEAFF	TGTGCCAGCAGGGGACAGTTGAACACTGAAGCTTTCTTT
many	TRBV2	.	13	TRBJ1-1	CASALSGVTEAFF	TGTGCCAGCGCTCTGAGTGGGGTCACTGAAGCTTTCTTT
.	TRBV20-1	TRBD1	16	TRBJ2-2	CSARDPGGNTAGELFF	TGCAGTGCTAGAGATCCAGGGGGAAACACAGCCGGGGAGCTGTTTTTT
many	TRBV3-1	.	14	TRBJ2-5	CASSPGTKLETQYF	TGTGCCAGCAGCCCCGGGACCAAACTAGAGACCCAGTACTTC
many	TRBV28	.	13	TRBJ1-1	CASTPTVNTEAFF	TGTGCCAGCACCCCGACAGTGAACACTGAAGCTTTCTTT
many	TRBV29-1	.	13	TRBJ2-7	CSVSRDGTYEQYF	TGCAGCGTTAGCCGGGACGGGACCTACGAGCAGTACTTC
many	TRBV12-3/TRBV12-4	.	16	TRBJ1-1	CASRRSFGTGNTEAFF	TGTGCCAGCAGGCGCTCCTTTGGGACGGGGAACACTGAAGCTTTCTTT
many	TRBV24-1	TRBD1	12	TRBJ2-1	CATSDRQGRTFF	TGTGCCACCAGTGACCGACAGGGTCGAACGTTCTTC
many	TRBV3-1	TRBD1	13	TRBJ2-7	CASSQNRGVEQYF	TGTGCCAGCAGCCAAAACAGGGGAGTCGAGCAGTACTTC
many	TRBV30	.	13	TRBJ2-7	CAWRDRSSYEQYF	TGTGCCTGGAGAGACAGGAGCTCCTACGAGCAGTACTTC
.	TRBV6-5	.	13	TRBJ2-7	CASSLSGANEQYF	TGTGCCAGCAGTTTATCGGGAGCCAACGAGCAGTACTTC
.	TRBV4-1	.	16	TRBJ2-2	CASSQDWQYNTGELFF	TGCGCCAGCAGCCAAGATTGGCAATATAACACCGGGGAGCTGTTTTTT
few	TRBV25-1	TRBD1	16	TRBJ2-4	CASRGQGELAKNIQYF	TGTGCCAGCAGAGGACAGGGGGAACTAGCCAAAAACATTCAGTACTTC
many	TRBV7-3	TRBD2	15	TRBJ2-1	CASSLSGGAQNEQFF	TGTGCCAGCAGTCTCAGCGGGGGGGCCCAGAATGAGCAGTTCTTC
few	TRBV4-2	.	12	TRBJ1-4	CASSQDEEKLFF	TGTGCCAGCAGCCAAGATGAGGAAAAACTGTTTTTT
.	TRBV6-2/TRBV6-3	TRBD2	13	TRBJ2-3	CASSSGGANTQYF	TGTGCCAGCAGCAGCGGGGGGGCGAATACGCAGTATTTT
many	TRBV28	TRBD1	12	TRBJ2-7	CASRQGAVEQYF	TGTGCCAGCAGACAGGGGGCTGTTGAGCAGTACTTC
few	TRBV3-1	.	15	TRBJ1-2	CASSQGSNSYYGYTF	TGTGCCAGCAGCCAAGGGAGTAATTCGTACTATGGCTACACCTTC
few	TRBV6-5	TRBD1	12	TRBJ2-7	CASRTGVYEQYF	TGTGCCAGCAGGACAGGGGTGTACGAGCAGTACTTC
many	TRBV7-9	.	14	TRBJ1-2	CASSLVSRNYGYTF	TGTGCCAGCAGCTTAGTGTCCAGGAACTATGGCTACACCTTC
many	TRBV20-1	.	14	TRBJ2-4	CSAWKGTAGNIQYF	TGCAGTGCCTGGAAGGGCACAGCGGGAAACATTCAGTACTTC
many	TRBV20-1	.	15	TRBJ1-6	CSASRNLLLYSPLHF	TGCAGTGCTAGTCGGAACCTTCTCCTATATTCACCCCTCCACTTT
.	TRBV5-5	.	14	TRBJ1-2	CASSLVSTSYGYTF	TGTGCCAGCAGCTTGGTTAGCACTAGCTATGGCTACACCTTC
few	TRBV5-1	.	14	TRBJ2-2	CASSLVPNTGELFF	TGCGCCAGCAGCTTGGTACCGAACACCGGGGAGCTGTTTTTT
many	TRBV7-9	TRBD1	14	TRBJ2-1	CASSPQGWNNEQFF	TGTGCCAGCAGCCCACAGGGGTGGAACAATGAGCAGTTCTTC
many	TRBV20-1	.	11	TRBJ1-1	CSARDDSEAFF	TGCAGTGCTAGAGACGACAGTGAAGCTTTCTTT
.	TRBV7-9	.	13	TRBJ2-3	CASSFLGPDTQYF	TGTGCCAGCAGCTTCTTGGGGCCAGATACGCAGTATTTT
few	TRBV5-1	.	15	TRBJ2-7	CASSPAGTAVDEQYF	TGCGCCAGCAGCCCGGCAGGGACGGCAGTCGACGAGCAGTACTTC
few	TRBV11-2	TRBD2	15	TRBJ2-7	CASSVERGASYEQYF	TGTGCCAGCAGTGTGGAGCGGGGGGCCTCCTACGAGCAGTACTTC
many	TRBV7-9	.	14	TRBJ2-4	CASSLAGIKNIQYF	TGTGCCAGCAGCTTAGCAGGGATAAAAAACATTCAGTACTTC
few	TRBV5-6	.	13	TRBJ1-5	CASSFTRGQPQHF	TGTGCCAGCAGCTTCACGCGGGGTCAGCCCCAGCATTTT
many	TRBV7-6	.	12	TRBJ1-1	CASSYLNTEAFF	TGTGCCAGCAGCTACTTGAACACTGAAGCTTTCTTT
few	TRBV2	.	12	TRBJ2-1	CASSGGFDEQFF	TGTGCCAGCAGTGGGGGTTTCGATGAGCAGTTCTTC
.	TRBV20-1	.	15	TRBJ1-5	CSARDLAVPNQPQHF	TGCAGTGCTAGAGATCTGGCAGTACCGAATCAGCCCCAGCATTTT
many	TRBV11-3	TRBD1	14	TRBJ2-7	CASSLTGTGSEQYF	TGTGCCAGCAGCTTGACCGGGACAGGGAGCGAGCAGTACTTC
.	TRBV9	.	16	TRBJ2-1	CASSVGGPVPFDEQFF	TGTGCCAGCAGCGTAGGGGGACCCGTCCCTTTCGATGAGCAGTTCTTC
many	TRBV5-1	.	17	TRBJ2-6	CASSLSGGRSGANVLTF	TGCGCCAGCAGCTTGTCAGGTGGCCGGTCTGGGGCCAACGTCCTGACTTTC
many	TRBV30	.	14	TRBJ2-3	CAWSHGGDTDTQYF	TGTGCCTGGAGTCACGGGGGCGACACAGATACGCAGTATTTT
.	TRBV7-9	.	14	TRBJ1-5	CASSGLGSNQPQHF	TGTGCCAGCAGCGGGCTAGGGAGCAATCAGCCCCAGCATTTT